This TCR beta chain was documented in a study of CD8 T cells in Susac syndrome. CDR3 length: 16 amino acids. The ends lost 5 bases at V and 0 bases at J; junction bases unmatched: 9. Germline values: CDR1 LGHDT, CDR2 YNNKEL (reference sequence). The RNA, about 0.5 to 1 ug, was put through reverse transcription using random hexamers. An immunoSEQ multiplex PCR amplified TCR beta CDR3 over 54 Vbeta and 13 Jbeta. Each CDR3 protein is one row after TCRdb ran MiXCR on the immunoSEQ multiplex PCR reads. The repertoire holds 95,000 to 150,000 distinct CDR3 sequences, about 95% seen once, with just over 0.095% in the top ten. About this clonotype: Its antigen is unknown.

General observations from the study: As the study acknowledged, the number of individuals in its TCR sequencing and HLA analysis was relatively small.

Sequencing targeted TCR beta in T cells from blood (CD8+ and CD4+). Negative isolation was used for CD8+ and CD4+ T cells and FACS enrichment for TEMRA cells. The TCR comes from a human donor in good health. The rearrangement joins TRBV3-1 to TRBJ1-1, with 7 positions matching TRBD1. Sequencing input: CD4+ T cells from PBMCs. CDR3 nucleotides: TGTGCCAGCAGCATGAGGGGGCGAGGGATGAACACTGAAGCTTTCTTT. It codes for CASSMRGRGMNTEAFF. The full variable domain, rest sourced from reference TRBV3-1 and TRBJ1-1, is DTAVSQTPKYLVTQMGNDKSIKCEQNLGHDTMYWYKQDSKKFLKIMFSYNNKELIINETVPNRFSPKSPDKAHLNLHINSLELGDSAVYFCASSMRGRGMNTEAFFGQGTRLTVV.